The clone carrying this T cell receptor (beta chain) came up a few times. This sample was taken from a study of T cells in Graves' hyperthyroidism and ophthalmopathy. From RNA transcripts, TCR beta CDR3 regions were amplified. The HTBI primer set was used in a first-round RT-PCR of the TCR CDR3. TCRdb independently ran MiXCR on the multiplex PCR reads; one entry per CDR3 protein. The sample yields approximately 590,000 distinct CDR3 sequences, around 42% seen once. The CDR3 totals 13 residues. CDR1 is SNHLY, CDR2 FYNNEI, per germline. Trimming pared 5 bases from V and 6 bases from J, leaving 14 bases between. In making diagnoses, clinical symptoms, serum thyroxine and TRAb, thyroid ultrasound and orbital computed tomography were all used.

This TCR was recovered from a woman between 18 and 29 years old with Graves' hyperthyroidism. This chain uses TRBV2 with TRBJ2-7; D gene uncertain. The sequencing sample was made of peripheral blood or thyroid tissue (not recorded which). CDR3 nucleotide sequence: TGTGCCAGCAGTTACTCGGTGATTCGCGAGCAGTACTTC. Protein product: CASSYSVIREQYF. The entire variable domain, with the rest obtained from reference TRBV2 and TRBJ2-7, is as follows: EPEVTQTPSHQVTQMGQEVILRCVPISNHLYFYWYRQILGQKVEFLVSFYNNEISEKSEIFDDQFSVERPDGSNFTLKIRSTKLEDSAMYFCASSYSVIREQYFGPGTRLTVT.